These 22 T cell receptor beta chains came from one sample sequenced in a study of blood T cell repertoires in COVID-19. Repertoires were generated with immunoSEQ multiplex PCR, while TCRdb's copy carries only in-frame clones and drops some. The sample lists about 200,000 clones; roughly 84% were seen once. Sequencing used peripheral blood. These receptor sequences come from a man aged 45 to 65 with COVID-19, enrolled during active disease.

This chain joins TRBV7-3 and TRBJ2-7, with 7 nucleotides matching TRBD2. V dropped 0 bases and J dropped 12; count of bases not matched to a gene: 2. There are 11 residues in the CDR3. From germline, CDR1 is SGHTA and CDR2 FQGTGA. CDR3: CASSLTGEGYF. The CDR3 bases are TGTGCCAGCAGCTTAACTGGGGAGGGGTACTTC.

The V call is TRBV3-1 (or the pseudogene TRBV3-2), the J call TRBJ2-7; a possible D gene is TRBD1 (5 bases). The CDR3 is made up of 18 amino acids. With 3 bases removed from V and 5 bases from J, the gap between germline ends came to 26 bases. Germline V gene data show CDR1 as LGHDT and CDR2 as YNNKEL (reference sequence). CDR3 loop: CASSHPLGRPVGIDEQYF. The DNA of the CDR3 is TGTGCCAGCAGCCACCCTCTGGGGCGGCCTGTTGGTATCGACGAGCAGTACTTC.

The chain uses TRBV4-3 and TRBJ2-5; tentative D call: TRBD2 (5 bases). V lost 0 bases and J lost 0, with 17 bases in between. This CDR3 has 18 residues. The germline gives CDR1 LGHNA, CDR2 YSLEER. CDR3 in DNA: TGCGCCAGCAGCCAAGATAGTACCGGGATGCCCTACCAAGAGACCCAGTACTTC. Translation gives CASSQDSTGMPYQETQYF.

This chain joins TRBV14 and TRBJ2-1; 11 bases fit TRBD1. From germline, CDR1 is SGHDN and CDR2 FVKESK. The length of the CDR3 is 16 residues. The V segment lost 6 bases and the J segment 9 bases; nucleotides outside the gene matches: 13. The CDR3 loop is CASRLTDRGPMGEQFF. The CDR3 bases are TGTGCCAGCAGACTAACGGACAGGGGGCCAATGGGTGAGCAGTTCTTC.

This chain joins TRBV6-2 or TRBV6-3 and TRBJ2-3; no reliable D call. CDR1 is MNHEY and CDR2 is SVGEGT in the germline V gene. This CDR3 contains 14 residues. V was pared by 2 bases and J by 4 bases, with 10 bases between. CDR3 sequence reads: CASSYRRAADTQYF. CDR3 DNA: TGTGCCAGCAGTTACCGCCGTGCGGCAGATACGCAGTATTTT.

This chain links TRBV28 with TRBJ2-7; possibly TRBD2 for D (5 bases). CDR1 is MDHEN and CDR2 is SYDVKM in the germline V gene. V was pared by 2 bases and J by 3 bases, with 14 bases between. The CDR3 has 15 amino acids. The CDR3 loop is CASSLLASGDYEQYF. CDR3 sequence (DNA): TGTGCCAGCAGTTTACTGGCATCCGGGGACTACGAGCAGTACTTC. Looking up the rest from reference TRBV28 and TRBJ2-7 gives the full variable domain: DVKVTQSSRYLVKRTGEKVFLECVQDMDHENMFWYRQDPGLGLRLIYFSYDVKMKEKGDIPEGYSVSREKKERFSLILESASTNQTSMYLCASSLLASGDYEQYFGPGTRLTVT.

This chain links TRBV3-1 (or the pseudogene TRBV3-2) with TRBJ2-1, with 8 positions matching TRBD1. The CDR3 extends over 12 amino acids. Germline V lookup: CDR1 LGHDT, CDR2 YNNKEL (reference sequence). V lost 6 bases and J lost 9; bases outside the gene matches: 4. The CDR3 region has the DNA TGTGCCAGCAGTCCTGACAGGGGTGAGCAGTTCTTC. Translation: CASSPDRGEQFF.

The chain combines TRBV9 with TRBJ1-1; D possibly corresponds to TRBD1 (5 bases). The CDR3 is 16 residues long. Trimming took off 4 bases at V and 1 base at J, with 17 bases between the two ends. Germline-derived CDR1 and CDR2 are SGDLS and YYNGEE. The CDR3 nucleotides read TGTGCCAGCAGCTCAGGGCAGACAGCCTGGAACACTGAAGCTTTCTTT. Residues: CASSSGQTAWNTEAFF.

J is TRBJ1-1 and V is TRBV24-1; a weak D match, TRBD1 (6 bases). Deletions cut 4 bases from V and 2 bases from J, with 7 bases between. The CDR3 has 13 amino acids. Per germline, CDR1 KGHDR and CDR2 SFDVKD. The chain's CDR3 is CATSEGTNTEAFF. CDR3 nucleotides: TGTGCCACCAGTGAGGGGACAAACACTGAAGCTTTCTTT.

The CDR3 nucleotides are TGTGCCAGCTCACCACCGGGGACAGGGGGGAGGTACAATGAGCAGTTCTTC. It is translated as CASSPPGTGGRYNEQFF. The genes are TRBV18 and TRBJ2-1; 11 nucleotides agree with TRBD1. The CDR3 consists of 17 residues. With 0 bases clipped from V and 4 bases from J, the junction kept 5 bases outside the gene matches. The germline V gene encodes CDR1 KGHSH and CDR2 LQKENI. The entire variable domain, with the rest obtained from reference TRBV18 and TRBJ2-1, is as follows: NAGVMQNPRHLVRRRGQEARLRCSPMKGHSHVYWYRQLPEEGLKFMVYLQKENIIDESGMPKERFSAEFPKEGPSILRIQQVVRGDSAAYFCASSPPGTGGRYNEQFFGPGTRLTVL.

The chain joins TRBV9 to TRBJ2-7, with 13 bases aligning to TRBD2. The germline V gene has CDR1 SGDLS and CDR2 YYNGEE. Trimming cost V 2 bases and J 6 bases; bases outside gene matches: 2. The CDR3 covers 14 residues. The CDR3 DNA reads TGTGCCAGCAGCGTCGGGACTAGCGGGACCGAGCAGTACTTC. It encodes CASSVGTSGTEQYF.

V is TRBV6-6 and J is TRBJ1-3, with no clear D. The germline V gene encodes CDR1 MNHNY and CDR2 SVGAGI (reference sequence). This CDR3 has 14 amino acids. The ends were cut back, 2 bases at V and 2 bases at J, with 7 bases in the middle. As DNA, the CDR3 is TGTGCCAGCAGTTACAACGAGGCTGGAAACACCATATATTTT. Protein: CASSYNEAGNTIYF.

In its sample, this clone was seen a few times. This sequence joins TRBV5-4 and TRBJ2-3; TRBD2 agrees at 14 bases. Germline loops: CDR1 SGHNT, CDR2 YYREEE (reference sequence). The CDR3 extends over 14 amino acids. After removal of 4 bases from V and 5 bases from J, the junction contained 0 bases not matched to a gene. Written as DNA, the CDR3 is TGTGCCAGCAGCGGGACTAGCGGGGGAGATACGCAGTATTTT. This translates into CASSGTSGGDTQYF.

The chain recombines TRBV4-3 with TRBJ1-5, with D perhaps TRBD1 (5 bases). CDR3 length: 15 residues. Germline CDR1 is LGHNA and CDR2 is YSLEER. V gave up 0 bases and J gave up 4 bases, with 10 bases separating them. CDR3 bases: TGCGCCAGCAGCCAAGACGCGACAGTTAATCAGCCCCAGCATTTT. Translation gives CASSQDATVNQPQHF.

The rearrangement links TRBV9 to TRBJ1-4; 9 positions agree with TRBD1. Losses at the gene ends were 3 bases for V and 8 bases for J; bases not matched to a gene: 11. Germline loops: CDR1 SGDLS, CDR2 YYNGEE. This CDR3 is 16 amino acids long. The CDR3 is CASSAGTQGAREKLFF. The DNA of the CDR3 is TGTGCCAGCAGCGCAGGAACACAGGGGGCGAGGGAAAAACTGTTTTTT.

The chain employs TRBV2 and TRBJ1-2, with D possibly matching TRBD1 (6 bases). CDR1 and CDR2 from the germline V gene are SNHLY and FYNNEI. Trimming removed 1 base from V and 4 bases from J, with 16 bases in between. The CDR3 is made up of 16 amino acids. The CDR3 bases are TGTGCCAGCAGTGAAGTCGGGTCAGGGGTCTCCTATGGCTACACCTTC. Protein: CASSEVGSGVSYGYTF.

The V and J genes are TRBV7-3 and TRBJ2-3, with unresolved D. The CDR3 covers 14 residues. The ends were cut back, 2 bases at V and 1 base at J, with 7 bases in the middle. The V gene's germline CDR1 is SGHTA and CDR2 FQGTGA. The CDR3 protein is CASSLFTGTDTQYF. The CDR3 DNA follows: TGTGCCAGCAGCTTATTCACAGGCACAGATACGCAGTATTTT.

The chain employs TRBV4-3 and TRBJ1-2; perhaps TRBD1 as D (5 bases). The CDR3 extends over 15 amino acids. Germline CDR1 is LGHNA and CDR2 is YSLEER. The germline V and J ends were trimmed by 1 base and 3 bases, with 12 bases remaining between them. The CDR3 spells CASSQALGGDYGYTF. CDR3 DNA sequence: TGCGCCAGCAGCCAAGCCCTCGGGGGTGACTATGGCTACACCTTC.

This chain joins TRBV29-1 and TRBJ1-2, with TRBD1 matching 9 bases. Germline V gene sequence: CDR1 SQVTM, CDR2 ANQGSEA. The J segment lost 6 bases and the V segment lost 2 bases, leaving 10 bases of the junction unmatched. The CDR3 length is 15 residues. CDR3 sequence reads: CSVELPGQGRDGYTF. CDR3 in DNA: TGCAGCGTTGAACTCCCGGGACAGGGTAGAGATGGCTACACCTTC. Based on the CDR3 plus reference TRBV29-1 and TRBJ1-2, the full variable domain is SAVISQKPSRDICQRGTSLTIQCQVDSQVTMMFWYRQQPGQSLTLIATANQGSEATYESGFVIDKFPISRPNLTFSTLTVSNMSPEDSSIYLCSVELPGQGRDGYTFGSGTRLTVV.

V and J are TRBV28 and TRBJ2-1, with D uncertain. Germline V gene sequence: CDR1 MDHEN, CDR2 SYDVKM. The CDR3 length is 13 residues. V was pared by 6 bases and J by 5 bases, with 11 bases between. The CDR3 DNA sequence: TGTGCCAGCAGAACCTACTTTGACAATGAGCAGTTCTTC. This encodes CASRTYFDNEQFF.

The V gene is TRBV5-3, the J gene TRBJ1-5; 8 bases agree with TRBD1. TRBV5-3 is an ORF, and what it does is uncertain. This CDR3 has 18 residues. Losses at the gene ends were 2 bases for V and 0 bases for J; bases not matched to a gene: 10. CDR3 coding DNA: TGTGCCAGAAGCTTTTTTTGGGGACAGGCCTATAGCAATCAGCCCCAGCATTTT. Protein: CARSFFWGQAYSNQPQHF.

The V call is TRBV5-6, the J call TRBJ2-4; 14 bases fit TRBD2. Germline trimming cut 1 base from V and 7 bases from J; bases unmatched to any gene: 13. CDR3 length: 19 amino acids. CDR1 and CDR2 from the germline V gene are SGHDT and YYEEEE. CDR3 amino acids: CASSLIRSGLAGAGNIQYF. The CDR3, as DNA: TGTGCCAGCAGCTTGATCCGATCGGGACTAGCGGGAGCTGGGAACATTCAGTACTTC.